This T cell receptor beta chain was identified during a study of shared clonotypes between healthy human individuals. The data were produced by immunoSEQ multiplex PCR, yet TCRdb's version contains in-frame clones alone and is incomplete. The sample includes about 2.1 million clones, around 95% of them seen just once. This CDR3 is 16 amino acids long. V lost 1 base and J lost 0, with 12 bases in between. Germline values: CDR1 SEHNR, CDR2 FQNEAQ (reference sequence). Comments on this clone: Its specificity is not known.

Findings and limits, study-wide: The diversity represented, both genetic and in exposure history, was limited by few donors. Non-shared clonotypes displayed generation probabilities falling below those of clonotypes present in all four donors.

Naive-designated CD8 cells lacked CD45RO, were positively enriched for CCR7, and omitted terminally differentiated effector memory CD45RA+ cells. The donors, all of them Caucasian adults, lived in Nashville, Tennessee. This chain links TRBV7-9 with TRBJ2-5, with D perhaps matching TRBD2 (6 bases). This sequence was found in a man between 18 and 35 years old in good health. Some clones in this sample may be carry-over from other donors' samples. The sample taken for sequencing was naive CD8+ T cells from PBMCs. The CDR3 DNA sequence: TGTGCCAGCAGCTTAGGGTTCCGGACTAACCAAGAGACCCAGTACTTC. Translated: CASSLGFRTNQETQYF. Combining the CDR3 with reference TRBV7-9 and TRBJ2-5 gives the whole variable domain DTGVSQNPRHKITKRGQNVTFRCDPISEHNRLYWYRQTLGQGPEFLTYFQNEAQLEKSRLLSDRFSAERPKGSFSTLEIQRTEQGDSAMYLCASSLGFRTNQETQYFGPGTRLLVL.